The rows below give T cell receptor beta chains drawn from one sample of a study of blood T cells in healthy people across ages. MiXCR, run by TCRdb on the 5' RACE reads, gives a single entry per CDR3 protein. Among about 970,000 distinct CDR3 sequences listed, just over 50% were seen once. The sample taken for sequencing was blood. The receptor source for this set is a woman aged 60-70 years in good health. Each CDR3 is given with its conserved first and last residue. D genes are given only for firm matches. Clone size, where shown, is once, few, many, or a class for clones that have expanded.

NA TRBD2 TRBJ2-4 TRBV20-1 TGCAGTGCTTCTAGCGGGAGTACTGGGGAGCAGTACTTC CSASSGSTGEQYF
NA NA TRBJ2-3 TRBV16 TGTGCCAGCAGCCGATTTTCGGGAGTAGGAACAGATACGCAGTATTTT CASSRFSGVGTDTQYF
NA TRBD1 TRBJ2-7 TRBV27 TGTGCCAGCAGAGGACAGGGGGAGGTTAGCGAGCAGTACTTC CASRGQGEVSEQYF
few NA TRBJ2-2 TRBV29-1 TGCAGCGTTGCCACGAACACCGGGGAGCTGTTTTTT CSVATNTGELFF
NA TRBD2 TRBJ2-1 TRBV4-1 TGCGCCAGCAGCCAAGTTAGCGGGCGCTACAATGAGCAGTTCTTC CASSQVSGRYNEQFF
NA TRBD2 TRBJ2-3 TRBV4-1 TGCGCCAGCAGCCAAGGGCTAGCGGGAGTCTTACGCACAGATACGCAGTATTTT CASSQGLAGVLRTDTQYF
few NA TRBJ1-1 TRBV5-1 TGCGCCAGCAGCTACCCGTCGCAGGGAGGGCGATCGGCTTTCTTT CASSYPSQGGRSAFF
NA NA TRBJ2-7 TRBV3-1 TGTGCCAGCAGCCAAGATCGTGGGGTCAACGAGCAGTACTTC CASSQDRGVNEQYF
NA TRBD2 TRBJ2-5 TRBV20-1 TGCAGTGGGCTAGCGGGAGGGCCGAGAAATGAGCAGTACTTC CSGLAGGPRNEQYF
few NA TRBJ1-1 TRBV10-3 TGTGCCATCAGGACCGCGACAGGTGGTTTATCTGAAGCTTTCTTT CAIRTATGGLSEAFF
few TRBD2 TRBJ2-5 TRBV20-1 TGCAGTGCTACCAGCCGGACTAGCCGAGAGACCCAGTACTTC CSATSRTSRETQYF
NA TRBD2 TRBJ2-1 TRBV3-1 TGTGCCAGCAGCCAGGCAGGACTAGCGGGACACAATGGGCAGTTCTTC CASSQAGLAGHNGQFF
NA TRBD1 TRBJ2-7 TRBV27 TGTGCCAGCAGCTCGCACGACAGGGTCGAGCAGTACTTC CASSSHDRVEQYF
few TRBD1 TRBJ2-5 TRBV7-2 TGTGCCAGCACCTCCTGGACAGGGGGGACAGAGACCCAGTACTTC CASTSWTGGTETQYF
few TRBD2 TRBJ2-7 TRBV10-3 TGTGCCATCAGGACGAACCAATTTCTAGCGGGAGTTGGGGACGAGCAGTACTTC CAIRTNQFLAGVGDEQYF
few NA TRBJ2-1 TRBV5-5 TGTGCCAGCAGCTACGTCGGGGGCGCGGATAGTGAGCAGTTCTTC CASSYVGGADSEQFF
few NA TRBJ2-2 TRBV6-2/TRBV6-3 TGTGCCAGCAGTTACTCGGACAGGGAGCTGTTTTTT CASSYSDRELFF
NA TRBD2 TRBJ2-1 TRBV3-1 TGTGCCAGCAGCCAAGAAGGGGCCCTACTAGCGGGAGGGCCATTAGGCAACAATGAGCAGTTCTTC CASSQEGALLAGGPLGNNEQFF
NA NA TRBJ1-1 TRBV7-6 TGTGCCAGCAGCGTGGGGCGGAGCTCTGAAGCTTTCTTT CASSVGRSSEAFF
NA NA TRBJ2-1 TRBV4-1 TGCGCCAGCAGCTACCACCGGGACTTGTTCTTC CASSYHRDLFF
NA NA TRBJ1-4 TRBV5-1 TGCGCCAGCAGCACCGGACAGACCTCAACTAATGAAAAACTGTTTTTT CASSTGQTSTNEKLFF
NA NA TRBJ2-1 TRBV4-1 TGCGCCAGCAGCCACCGAATGGCGGAGTCCTACAATGAGCAGTTCTTC CASSHRMAESYNEQFF
NA NA TRBJ2-1 TRBV7-3 TGTGCCAGCAGCCTAGGGGGAGTAGCCAACAATGAGCAGTTCTTC CASSLGGVANNEQFF
NA NA TRBJ1-2 TRBV15 TGTGCCACCAGCAGACAGGGGAAGGGAGGCTACACCTTC CATSRQGKGGYTF
NA NA TRBJ2-1 TRBV3-1 TGTGCCAGCAGCCCGGAGGTCCACTCCTACAATGAGCAGTTCTTC CASSPEVHSYNEQFF
NA NA TRBJ2-6 TRBV7-3 TGTGCCAGCAGCCTTATCGCGGGCTCTGGGGCCAACGTCCTGACTTTC CASSLIAGSGANVLTF
NA TRBD2 TRBJ2-1 TRBV20-1 TGCAGTGCTTCGGGGGGGGGAGGAATTCTGGCTGAGCAGTTCTTC CSASGGGGILAEQFF
NA TRBD1 TRBJ2-7 TRBV18 TGTGCCAGCTCACCACCCCCAGGGGGCTACGAGCAGTACTTC CASSPPPGGYEQYF
NA NA TRBJ2-7 TRBV28 TGTGCCAGCAGCCAACTAGAGAGGTCCGCCGAGCAGTACTTC CASSQLERSAEQYF
NA TRBD2 TRBJ2-1 TRBV7-3 TGTGCCAGCAGCTTAACGTCCAGCGGGAGTTACAATGAGCAGTTCTTC CASSLTSSGSYNEQFF
NA NA TRBJ2-5 TRBV15 TGTGCCACCAGCAGAGATCACCGGGACGGCTTAAAAGAGACCCAGTACTTC CATSRDHRDGLKETQYF
NA TRBD1 TRBJ2-7 TRBV4-3 TGCGCCAGCAGCCAAGTAAGGGACCGGGACAGGGGATACGAGCAGTACTTC CASSQVRDRDRGYEQYF
NA TRBD2 TRBJ2-3 TRBV6-4 TGTGCCAGCAGAGCCAACAATAATCTAGCGGGAGACACAGATACGCAGTATTTT CASRANNNLAGDTDTQYF
NA TRBD1 TRBJ2-3 TRBV3-1 TGTGCCAGCAGCCAGGACAGGGTTACAGATACGCAGTATTTT CASSQDRVTDTQYF
many NA TRBJ2-3 TRBV7-2 TGTGCCAGCAGCATACGATCGACTAGTACAGATACGCAGTATTTT CASSIRSTSTDTQYF
NA TRBD2 TRBJ2-5 TRBV28 TGTGCCAGCAGTCTCCGGACTAGCGGGAGTAGAGAGACCCAGTACTTC CASSLRTSGSRETQYF
NA TRBD2 TRBJ2-1 TRBV12-3/TRBV12-4 TGTGCCAGCAGTGCAGGACTAGCGCGCGAGCAGTTCTTC CASSAGLAREQFF
NA NA TRBJ2-7 TRBV6-1 TGTGCCAGCAGTGAACCCGGGAACTACGAGCAGTACTTC CASSEPGNYEQYF
NA NA TRBJ2-1 TRBV6-2/TRBV6-3 TGTGCCAGCAGTTACCGCTCTAGTGGACGTAGCTCCTACAATGAGCAGTTCTTC CASSYRSSGRSSYNEQFF
NA NA TRBJ2-5 TRBV3-1 TGTGCCAGCAGCCAAGATCCTGCAGGGCCCGGGGCCCAGTACTTC CASSQDPAGPGAQYF
few NA TRBJ2-3 TRBV7-2 TGTGCCAGCAGCGCCCGCCGCCGTGCACAGGCAGATACGCAGTATTTT CASSARRRAQADTQYF
NA TRBD2 TRBJ2-5 TRBV4-1 TGCGCCAGCAGCCAAGGAGTAAAACTAGCGGGAGAGACCCAGTACTTC CASSQGVKLAGETQYF
few NA TRBJ1-5 TRBV7-9 TGTGCCAGCAGCTACACAGGGAGTAATCAGCCCCAGCATTTT CASSYTGSNQPQHF
few NA TRBJ2-7 TRBV24-1 TGTGCCACCAGTGACCCGAGGGAAGGCGGGACCTACGAGCAGTACTTC CATSDPREGGTYEQYF
NA TRBD2 TRBJ2-3 TRBV20-1 TGCAGTGCTAGAGTACCCGGGACTAGCGGGACCAGAGATACGCAGTATTTT CSARVPGTSGTRDTQYF
NA TRBD2 TRBJ2-7 TRBV6-5 TGTGCCAGCAGTTACTCGGCTAGCGGGAGAAATATGGACGAGCAGTACTTC CASSYSASGRNMDEQYF
once TRBD2 TRBJ2-3 TRBV27 TGTGCCAGCAGTTGGAGCGGGAGGGCTTGGGATACGCAGTATTTT CASSWSGRAWDTQYF
NA NA TRBJ1-4 TRBV7-9 TGTGCCAGCAGCTTAGGTGTCGGCGGGGACGGCAATGAAAAACTGTTTTTT CASSLGVGGDGNEKLFF
NA NA TRBJ2-7 TRBV2 TGTGCCAGCAGTGAACAGGGCGAAGGTGCCCTAGGGTACTTC CASSEQGEGALGYF
many NA TRBJ2-3 TRBV7-2 TGTGCCAGCAGCTTACAGGACATGAGCACAGATACGCAGTATTTT CASSLQDMSTDTQYF
NA TRBD2 TRBJ2-3 TRBV27 TGTGCCACCGGAGCGGGGATCCGCACAGATACGCAGTATTTT CATGAGIRTDTQYF
NA NA TRBJ2-5 TRBV27 TGTGCCAGCAGTTTAGGAGGGGGGTTAGTAGAGACCCAGTACTTC CASSLGGGLVETQYF